This section outlines one T cell receptor (beta chain) sequence together with its context. What it binds is not known. The sample is drawn from a study of PD-1 blockade in mismatch repair-deficient tumors. Background on the study: Patients had approximately 13 mismatch repair-deficient cancer types and were previously treated and progressing.

All patients were mismatch repair deficient, assessed by either PCR or immunohistochemistry. Three pembrolizumab responders had their TCRs sequenced. Here immunoSEQ multiplex PCR was the method, and the copy in TCRdb shows in-frame clones only, minus some. This sample has some 22,000 clones, with 70% to 90% found just once. The V end lost 3 bases, the J end lost 3 bases, and 5 bases lay between the germline ends. The CDR3 extends over 12 amino acids. Looked up from germline, CDR1 is KGHSH and CDR2 is LQKENI. Broader study findings: Tumor-resident clones, often absent from pretreatment blood, expanded after pembrolizumab and then contracted.

The chain carries TRBV18 and TRBJ1-1; D gene uncertain. The sequences come from peripheral blood, collected 2 weeks after starting pembrolizumab. The clonotype was recovered from an adult with mismatch repair-deficient cancer. CDR3 nucleotides: TGTGCCAGCTCACCTGGGGACACTGAAGCTTTCTTT. This encodes CASSPGDTEAFF.